The clone carrying this TCR beta chain was recorded at least ten times. Specified time point: sample taken at primary tumor resection. Tumor, nontumor lung or frozen PBMC supplied whole RNA, sequenced without sorting. Trimming took 1 base from V and 2 from J, leaving 0 bases between them. The CDR3 has 12 residues. Germline CDR1 and CDR2: LNHDA and SQIVND (reference sequence). This sample was included in a study of spatial heterogeneity in lung cancer. From the 5' RACE reads, TCRdb called clonotypes with MiXCR, one entry per CDR3 protein. The table records 8,500 to 13,000 distinct CDR3 sequences, roughly 7.9% of them present only once.

The sample here was PBMCs, taken at surgery. The source is a male donor with early-stage non-small cell lung cancer. The chain combines TRBV19 with TRBJ1-5; D is unclear. In DNA, the CDR3 is TGTGCCAGTAGTATAGGCAATCAGCCCCAGCATTTT. Protein: CASSIGNQPQHF.